This T cell receptor beta chain was captured by sequencing in a study of OX40 agonist ivuxolimab in advanced cancers. In this sample, this clone turned up once. The CDR3 loop spans 17 amino acids. From germline, CDR1 is SGHRS and CDR2 YFSETQ. V shed 4 bases, J shed 8 bases, and the junction held 16 bases outside the gene matches. Data came from immunoSEQ multiplex PCR; TCRdb stores just in-frame clones and leaves some out. The sample has 45,000 or so clones; 85% to 90% are singletons. The sample here was CD4+ or CD8+ T cells sorted from blood, taken in a trial of the OX40 agonist ivuxolimab. This clonotype was sampled from an adult with an advanced solid tumor such as melanoma, head and neck, liver or kidney cancer. The V and J genes are TRBV5-1 and TRBJ2-3; TRBD2 matches at 10 bases. The CDR3 protein is CASSPYPLAGVEGTQYF. The CDR3 DNA reads TGCGCCAGCAGCCCCTACCCCCTAGCGGGAGTTGAGGGTACGCAGTATTTT.